This is a list of T cell receptor beta chains from one sample in a study of cytomegalovirus exposure and HLA in healthy donors. Only in-frame clones appear in the TCRdb table, and some are missing; sequencing was by immunoSEQ multiplex PCR. This table holds 90,000 to 100,000 clones, over 60% found once. Sequences were obtained from PBMCs. The receptors were sampled from a boy under 18 in good health and CMV-seropositive. CDR3s include the opening cysteine and the closing phenylalanine or tryptophan. A D gene is named only where the DNA matches it firmly. Clone size is shown for a subset of rows, as once, few, many or a class of expanded clone.

J: TRBJ2-7; V: TRBV13; size: NA; D: TRBD1; length: 14; DNA: TGTGCCAGCAGCCGCCCGGGAACAGGGGCCGAGCAGTACTTC; CDR3: CASSRPGTGAEQYF
J: TRBJ1-4; V: TRBV6-5; size: once; D: NA; length: 15; DNA: TGTGCCAGCAGTTACTCGGGGGCGTCTAATGAAAAACTGTTTTTT; CDR3: CASSYSGASNEKLFF
J: TRBJ1-1; V: TRBV19; size: NA; D: NA; length: 13; DNA: TGTGCCAGTAGTGACAGGACGAACACTGAAGCTTTCTTT; CDR3: CASSDRTNTEAFF
J: TRBJ2-3; V: TRBV5-1; size: NA; D: NA; length: 15; DNA: TGCGCCAGCAGCTTGAGCACCCCTAGCACAGATACGCAGTATTTT; CDR3: CASSLSTPSTDTQYF
J: TRBJ2-3; V: TRBV19; size: NA; D: NA; length: 17; DNA: TGTGCCAGTAGCCCAAGCTTTTCGGGGGATGTGTCAGATACGCAGTATTTT; CDR3: CASSPSFSGDVSDTQYF
J: TRBJ1-1; V: TRBV10-2; size: NA; D: NA; length: 11; DNA: TGCGCCAGCAGGGGGAGTTTTGAAGCTTTCTTT; CDR3: CASRGSFEAFF
J: TRBJ1-4; V: TRBV27; size: NA; D: TRBD1; length: 15; DNA: TGTGCCAGCAGCCAAAGCCGGGACAGGGGGGAAAAACTGTTTTTT; CDR3: CASSQSRDRGEKLFF
J: TRBJ1-1; V: TRBV9; size: NA; D: NA; length: 15; DNA: TGTGCCAGCAGCGTAGCTCCTGACTTGGCCACTGAAGCTTTCTTT; CDR3: CASSVAPDLATEAFF
J: TRBJ1-2; V: TRBV7-2; size: once; D: NA; length: 13; DNA: TGTGCCAGCAGCTTATGGACAGACTATGGCTACACCTTC; CDR3: CASSLWTDYGYTF
J: TRBJ1-1; V: TRBV5-4; size: NA; D: NA; length: 13; DNA: TGTGCCAGCAGACGATGGGGGGGCAGGAGGGCTTTCTTT; CDR3: CASRRWGGRRAFF
J: TRBJ2-1; V: TRBV19; size: few; D: TRBD1; length: 17; DNA: TGTGCCAGTAGTATTAGGCAGACAGGGGGCTCCTACAATGAGCAGTTCTTC; CDR3: CASSIRQTGGSYNEQFF
J: TRBJ1-1; V: TRBV30; size: NA; D: NA; length: 17; DNA: TGTGCCTGGAGTGATACGGGGATTCGTAGTGGGTACACTGAAGCTTTCTTT; CDR3: CAWSDTGIRSGYTEAFF
J: TRBJ1-4; V: TRBV5-8; size: few; D: NA; length: 15; DNA: TGTGCCAGCAGCTTGGTTGAGGGATTGGGGGAAAAACTGTTTTTT; CDR3: CASSLVEGLGEKLFF
J: TRBJ1-5; V: TRBV6-5; size: NA; D: NA; length: 12; DNA: TGTGCCAGCAGTACCCGCGGGGAGCCCCAGCATTTT; CDR3: CASSTRGEPQHF
J: TRBJ2-5; V: TRBV5-1; size: NA; D: NA; length: 15; DNA: TGCGCCAGCAGCTTGGTAGCTTCAGGGGGGGAGACCCAGTACTTC; CDR3: CASSLVASGGETQYF
J: TRBJ1-4; V: TRBV9; size: NA; D: NA; length: 14; DNA: TGTGCCAGCTCGCCGGGGGGGTTTAATGAAAAACTGTTTTTT; CDR3: CASSPGGFNEKLFF
J: TRBJ2-7; V: TRBV2; size: NA; D: TRBD2; length: 15; DNA: TGTGCCAGCAGTGAGGGGGGGATGCGTTCCTACGAGCAGTACTTC; CDR3: CASSEGGMRSYEQYF
J: TRBJ1-5; V: TRBV6-5; size: few; D: TRBD1; length: 14; DNA: TGTGCCAGCAGTTCCACAGGGGGCGGACAGCCCCAGCATTTT; CDR3: CASSSTGGGQPQHF
J: TRBJ2-7; V: TRBV5-1; size: NA; D: TRBD2; length: 14; DNA: TGCGCCAGCAGCTTGACGGGGGGGCCTTACGAGCAGTACTTC; CDR3: CASSLTGGPYEQYF
J: TRBJ2-3; V: TRBV5-1; size: NA; D: NA; length: 14; DNA: TGCGCCAGCAACACGGGGAGGCCCACAGATACGCAGTATTTT; CDR3: CASNTGRPTDTQYF
J: TRBJ1-1; V: TRBV6-5; size: few; D: TRBD1; length: 15; DNA: TGTGCCAGCAGCAAACCACAGGGGGCGGACACTGAAGCTTTCTTT; CDR3: CASSKPQGADTEAFF
J: TRBJ1-4; V: TRBV4-2; size: NA; D: NA; length: 15; DNA: TGTGCCAGCAGCCAAGATCTATTAGCCGGGGAAAAACTGTTTTTT; CDR3: CASSQDLLAGEKLFF
J: TRBJ2-7; V: TRBV10-3; size: NA; D: NA; length: 13; DNA: TGTGCCATCAGTAGGGACAAGCCCTACGAGCAGTACTTC; CDR3: CAISRDKPYEQYF
J: TRBJ2-5; V: TRBV30; size: NA; D: NA; length: 13; DNA: TGTGCCTGGAGTGTAAACAGGGCAGAGACCCAGTACTTC; CDR3: CAWSVNRAETQYF
J: TRBJ2-3; V: TRBV5-1; size: NA; D: TRBD1; length: 15; DNA: TGCGCCAGCCGGGATGGACAGGGGGTGACAGATACGCAGTATTTT; CDR3: CASRDGQGVTDTQYF
J: TRBJ2-2; V: TRBV29-1; size: NA; D: TRBD1; length: 15; DNA: TGCAGCGTTGAATTGACAGGGGGCCTTACCGGGGAGCTGTTTTTT; CDR3: CSVELTGGLTGELFF
J: TRBJ1-1; V: TRBV2; size: NA; D: TRBD1; length: 14; DNA: TGTGCCAGCAGTTGGGGACAGAGGAACACTGAAGCTTTCTTT; CDR3: CASSWGQRNTEAFF
J: TRBJ1-2; V: TRBV29-1; size: NA; D: NA; length: 13; DNA: TGCAGCGTTGAAGGGCAGCGGCATGGTGGCTACCCCTTC; CDR3: CSVEGQRHGGYPF
J: TRBJ1-5; V: TRBV7-9; size: few; D: NA; length: 14; DNA: TGTGCCAGCAGCGGCCGGGGGAGCAATCAGCCCCAGCATTTT; CDR3: CASSGRGSNQPQHF
J: TRBJ1-1; V: TRBV7-9; size: NA; D: NA; length: 12; DNA: TGTGCCAGCAGTGACAGCAGCCGTGAAGCTTTCTTT; CDR3: CASSDSSREAFF
J: TRBJ2-7; V: TRBV14; size: NA; D: NA; length: 14; DNA: TGTGCCAGCAGCCCAGTCCTGAGGGCCGGCGAGCAGTACTTC; CDR3: CASSPVLRAGEQYF
J: TRBJ2-1; V: TRBV28; size: NA; D: TRBD2; length: 13; DNA: TGTGCCAGCAGTACAGAGACTAGCGGGAGGAGGCTCTTC; CDR3: CASSTETSGRRLF
J: TRBJ2-5; V: TRBV9; size: NA; D: NA; length: 14; DNA: TGTGCCAGCAGCGCTAATTGGGGGCACGAGACCCAGTACTTC; CDR3: CASSANWGHETQYF
J: TRBJ2-1; V: TRBV5-1; size: once; D: NA; length: 16; DNA: TGCGCCAGCAGCCCAACTAGCCGGAGCTCCTACAATGAGCAGTTCTTC; CDR3: CASSPTSRSSYNEQFF
J: TRBJ1-2; V: TRBV7-3; size: NA; D: TRBD1; length: 14; DNA: TGTGCCAGCAGCCCGGACAGGGAAGGCTATGGCTACACCTTC; CDR3: CASSPDREGYGYTF
J: TRBJ1-1; V: TRBV2; size: NA; D: TRBD1; length: 13; DNA: TGTGCCAGCAGCCACGACAGGGTAGCTGAAGCTTTCTTT; CDR3: CASSHDRVAEAFF
J: TRBJ2-7; V: TRBV20-1; size: NA; D: NA; length: 11; DNA: TGCAGTGCCCCCATTTTCCAGGAGCAGTACTTC; CDR3: CSAPIFQEQYF
J: TRBJ2-5; V: TRBV19; size: NA; D: NA; length: 12; DNA: TGTGCCAGTAGCACGTCCTCAGGGACCCAGTACTTC; CDR3: CASSTSSGTQYF
J: TRBJ2-5; V: TRBV19; size: NA; D: TRBD1; length: 15; DNA: TGTGCCAGTAGACTCCGGGACAGGGGTTTCGAGACCCAGTACTTC; CDR3: CASRLRDRGFETQYF
J: TRBJ2-5; V: TRBV7-2; size: few; D: TRBD2; length: 15; DNA: TGTGCCAGCAGCTTCGTCAGCGGGGGAGGAGAGACCCAGTACTTC; CDR3: CASSFVSGGGETQYF
J: TRBJ1-4; V: TRBV2; size: NA; D: NA; length: 14; DNA: TGTGCCAGCAGGGAGCGACAGGCTAATGAAAAACTGTTTTTT; CDR3: CASRERQANEKLFF
J: TRBJ2-3; V: TRBV14; size: NA; D: NA; length: 14; DNA: TGTGCCAGCAGCGCGGGCTATCCGGGAGATACGCAGTATTTT; CDR3: CASSAGYPGDTQYF
J: TRBJ2-5; V: TRBV18; size: NA; D: TRBD2; length: 18; DNA: TGTGCCAGCTCGCCAATTCGACTAGCGGGGGGGCCCCAAGAGACCCAGTACTTC; CDR3: CASSPIRLAGGPQETQYF
J: TRBJ2-7; V: TRBV29-1; size: NA; D: NA; length: 14; DNA: TGCAGCGTTGAAGATCAGGACACTTCCTACGAGCAGTACTTC; CDR3: CSVEDQDTSYEQYF
J: TRBJ2-7; V: TRBV4-3; size: NA; D: TRBD1; length: 16; DNA: TGCGCCAGCAGCCGCGACGGAGACAGGGGGACCTACGAGCAGTACTTC; CDR3: CASSRDGDRGTYEQYF
J: TRBJ2-3; V: TRBV6-1; size: few; D: NA; length: 15; DNA: TGTGCCAGCAGTGGGGTTGGACTCCACACAGATACGCAGTATTTT; CDR3: CASSGVGLHTDTQYF
J: TRBJ1-2; V: TRBV5-4; size: NA; D: NA; length: 13; DNA: TGTGCCAGCAAACAGGGATATGGCTATGGCTACACCTTC; CDR3: CASKQGYGYGYTF
J: TRBJ1-1; V: TRBV7-9; size: NA; D: TRBD1; length: 14; DNA: TGTGCCAGCAGCCCCACAGGGGATAACACTGAAGCTTTCTTT; CDR3: CASSPTGDNTEAFF
J: TRBJ1-2; V: TRBV19; size: few; D: NA; length: 13; DNA: TGTGCCAGCCTTTCGCTGGGCCAATGGGCGTACACCTTC; CDR3: CASLSLGQWAYTF
J: TRBJ2-1; V: TRBV6-5; size: NA; D: TRBD2; length: 16; DNA: TGTGCCAGCAGTTCCTCTAGCGGGGGTTCCTACAATGAGCAGTTCTTC; CDR3: CASSSSSGGSYNEQFF
J: TRBJ2-7; V: TRBV5-1; size: once; D: TRBD2; length: 15; DNA: TGCGCCAGCAGCTCGGGACTAGCGAGGTCCTACGAGCAGTACTTC; CDR3: CASSSGLARSYEQYF
J: TRBJ2-1; V: TRBV7-3; size: NA; D: NA; length: 13; DNA: TGTGCCAGCAGCGTCGGGACAACGAATGAGCAGTTCTTC; CDR3: CASSVGTTNEQFF
J: TRBJ1-5; V: TRBV18; size: once; D: NA; length: 13; DNA: TGTGCCAGCTCACCACGAGAGGGTCAGCCCCAGCATTTT; CDR3: CASSPREGQPQHF
J: TRBJ1-1; V: TRBV2; size: NA; D: NA; length: 13; DNA: TGTGCCACCCATCGGGGGGCCAACACTGAAGCTTTCTTT; CDR3: CATHRGANTEAFF
J: TRBJ2-1; V: TRBV5-1; size: NA; D: TRBD1; length: 16; DNA: TGCGCCAGCAGCCCCCAGGGACAGGGTACCCACAATGAGCAGTTCTTC; CDR3: CASSPQGQGTHNEQFF